This T cell receptor (beta chain) was identified in a study of T cell responses to AZD1222 COVID-19 vaccine. Study-level information: Doses given second, at about 4 or about 12 weeks, were pooled. Study-wide results and limits: Baseline seropositivity characterized only six AZD1222 recipients. Donors were chiefly white British, with a greater number of females, and clonal diversity was perhaps underestimated. Repertoires were obtained only post-peak T cell response.

This CDR3 is 13 amino acids long. Germline CDR1 is MNHEY and CDR2 is SMNVEV (reference sequence). The V and J ends lost 6 bases and 5 bases respectively, with 13 bases between them. Method: immunoSEQ multiplex PCR; TCRdb's copy keeps in-frame clones and lacks some. The sample has over 100,000 clones, roughly 84% seen once. This clone has just one count. What it binds is not known. This receptor was obtained from an adult in good health. The source material was peripheral blood, sampled on day 0 of AZD1222 vaccination. The V gene is TRBV27, the J gene TRBJ1-2, with D perhaps matching TRBD1 (5 bases). In DNA form, the CDR3 reads TGTGCCAGCAGCCAAGGCAGGGAGTATGGCTACACCTTC. This encodes CASSQGREYGYTF.